Reported below is one T cell receptor beta chain. This CDR3 region has 17 residues. Germline CDR1 MGHRA, CDR2 YSYEKL. V was clipped by 4 bases and J by 3 bases, with 21 bases between them. Per the study methods: Scientists estimated how many nucleated cells there were by amplifying reference gene primers. Sequenced by immunoSEQ multiplex PCR; TCRdb stores in-frame clones only, minus some. V and J calls and clone size are copied from that table; D and trimming were computed from the DNA. The sample holds tens of thousands of clones; 89% are singletons and the top ten take 2.7%. These data are taken from a study of blood T cell repertoires in COVID-19. On the study more broadly: Samples of COVID-19 (acute and convalescent) were obtained from the United States, Italy and Spain. The analysed material was cDNA or gDNA that came from T cells, B-cell-depleted T cells, or PBMCs.

While infection was still active, Seattle patients were enrolled and then followed longitudinally. The J gene is TRBJ1-2, the V gene TRBV4-1; D unclear. The sequencing sample was made of peripheral blood. The receptor was isolated from a man aged 45-60 years with COVID-19, enrolled during active disease. CDR3: CASSPTSTEVGDYGYTF. The CDR3 DNA is TGCGCCAGCAGCCCTACCTCCACAGAAGTGGGAGACTATGGCTACACCTTC.